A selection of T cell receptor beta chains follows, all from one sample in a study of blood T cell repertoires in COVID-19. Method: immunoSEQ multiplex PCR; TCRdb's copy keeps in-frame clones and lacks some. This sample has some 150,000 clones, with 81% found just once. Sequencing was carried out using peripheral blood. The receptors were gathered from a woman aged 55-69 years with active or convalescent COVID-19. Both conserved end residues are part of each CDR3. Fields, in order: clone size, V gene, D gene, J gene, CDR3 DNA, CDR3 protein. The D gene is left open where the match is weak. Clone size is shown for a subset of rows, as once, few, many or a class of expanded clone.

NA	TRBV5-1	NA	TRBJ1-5	TGCGCCAGCCCTGATAAGGGAGGGCAGCCCCAGCATTTT	CASPDKGGQPQHF
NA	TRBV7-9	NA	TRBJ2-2	TGTGCCAGCAGCTTAGAAGAGTCCAGGGAGCTGTTTTTT	CASSLEESRELFF
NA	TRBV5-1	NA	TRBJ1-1	TGCGCCAGCAGCGAGTTGCAGGGGAGAGGGACTGAAGCTTTCTTT	CASSELQGRGTEAFF
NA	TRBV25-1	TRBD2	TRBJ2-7	TGTGCCAGCAGTGAATCGGGACTAGCAATCTACGAGCAGTACTTC	CASSESGLAIYEQYF
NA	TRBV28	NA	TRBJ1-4	TGTGCCAGCAGTTTCAGGGTTGCAACTAATGAAAAACTGTTTTTT	CASSFRVATNEKLFF
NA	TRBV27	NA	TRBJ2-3	TGTGCCAGCAGTTTAGGAGGCGGGAACACGCAGTATTTT	CASSLGGGNTQYF
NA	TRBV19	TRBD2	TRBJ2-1	TGTGCCAGTAGTATAGCGCCCCGGACTAGCGGGAGGGGATCCTACAATGAGCAGTTCTTC	CASSIAPRTSGRGSYNEQFF
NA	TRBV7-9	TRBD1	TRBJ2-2	TGTGCCAGCAGCTGGGACAGGGCTGGCACCGGGGAGCTGTTTTTT	CASSWDRAGTGELFF
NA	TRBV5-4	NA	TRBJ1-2	TGTGCCAGCAGCTTGGAACAAATCTATGGCTACACCTTC	CASSLEQIYGYTF
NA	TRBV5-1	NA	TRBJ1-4	TGCGCCAGCAGCCGACGGCGGCAGGGCGGAGGGAATGAAAAACTGTTTTTT	CASSRRRQGGGNEKLFF
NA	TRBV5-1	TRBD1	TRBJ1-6	TGCGCCAGCAGCTCCGGGACAGAATATAATTCACCCCTCCACTTT	CASSSGTEYNSPLHF
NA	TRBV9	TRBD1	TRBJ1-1	TGTGCCAGCAGCGTAGGTCACAGGGGGAACACTGAAGCTTTCTTT	CASSVGHRGNTEAFF
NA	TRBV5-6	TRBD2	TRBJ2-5	TGTGCCAGCAGCAAAGGACTAGCGGGGGATGAGACCCAGTACTTC	CASSKGLAGDETQYF
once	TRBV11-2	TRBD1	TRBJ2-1	TGTGCCAGCAGCTTAGATTCTGGGACAGGGGGCTCTGAGCAGTTCTTC	CASSLDSGTGGSEQFF
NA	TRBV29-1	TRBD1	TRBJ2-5	TGCAGCGTTGAAATAGGGACAGGGAATCTCGGGCAGTACTTC	CSVEIGTGNLGQYF
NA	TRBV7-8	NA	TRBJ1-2	TGTGCCAGCAGCTTAGGGACAGACAACTATGGCTACACCTTC	CASSLGTDNYGYTF
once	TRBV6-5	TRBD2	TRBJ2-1	TGTGCCAGCAGCCTAGCGGGTTTCTCCTACAATGAGCAGTTCTTC	CASSLAGFSYNEQFF
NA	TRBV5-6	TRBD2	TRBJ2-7	TGTGCCAGCAGCACCCCTGGGGTTAGCGGGAGGACCTACGAGCAGTACTTC	CASSTPGVSGRTYEQYF
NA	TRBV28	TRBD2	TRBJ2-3	TGTGCCAGCAGTTCTCTAGGCGGGAGTGATACGCAGTATTTT	CASSSLGGSDTQYF
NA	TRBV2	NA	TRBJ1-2	TGTGCCAGCAGAACAGGCCCCGGCTACACCTTC	CASRTGPGYTF
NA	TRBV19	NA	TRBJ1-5	TGTGCCAGTACCTCCGGGGTCACGTTTTGGCAGCCCCAGCATTTT	CASTSGVTFWQPQHF
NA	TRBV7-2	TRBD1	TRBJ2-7	TGTGCCAGCAGAACCGGGACAGGGGAATTCTACGAGCAGTACTTC	CASRTGTGEFYEQYF
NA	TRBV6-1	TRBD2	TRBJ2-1	TGTGCCAGCAGTGAAAGATTAGCGGGGGGGCTTGCCAATGAGCAGTTCTTC	CASSERLAGGLANEQFF
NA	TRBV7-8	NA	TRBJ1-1	TGTGCCAGCAGCTTAGACACAGGGATTGAAGCTTTCTTT	CASSLDTGIEAFF
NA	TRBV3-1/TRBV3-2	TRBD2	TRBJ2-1	TGTGCCAGCAGCCTGCGCGGGGGAAGGCCCTACAATGAGCAGTTCTTC	CASSLRGGRPYNEQFF
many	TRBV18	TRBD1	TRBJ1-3	TGTGCCAGCTCGACCGACAGGGCCTCTGGAAACACCATATATTTT	CASSTDRASGNTIYF
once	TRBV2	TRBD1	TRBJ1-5	TGTGCCAGCAGTCAGGGGGGTGTTCAGCCCCAGCATTTT	CASSQGGVQPQHF
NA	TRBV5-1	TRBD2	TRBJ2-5	TGCGCCAGCCAAGAGGAGCGGGGTCACCAAGAGACCCAGTACTTC	CASQEERGHQETQYF
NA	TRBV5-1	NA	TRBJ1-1	TGCGCCAGCAGCTTGTCACAGGGTGGCACTGAAGCTTTCTTT	CASSLSQGGTEAFF
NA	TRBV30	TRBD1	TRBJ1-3	TGTGCCTGGAGGCCCGGGACAGGGAGAGAGGTGGCTGGAAACACCATATATTTT	CAWRPGTGREVAGNTIYF
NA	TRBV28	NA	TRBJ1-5	TGTGCCAGCAGTTTAGGGAGCCAGCCCCAGCATTTT	CASSLGSQPQHF
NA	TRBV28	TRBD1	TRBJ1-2	TGTGCCAGCAGTCCCCAGGGACAGGGAAACTATGGCTATACCTTC	CASSPQGQGNYGYTF
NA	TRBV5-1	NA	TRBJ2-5	TGCGCCAGCAGCTTACAGACACAAGAGACCCAGTACTTC	CASSLQTQETQYF
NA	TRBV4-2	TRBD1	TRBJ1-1	TGTGCCAGCAGCCAAGCCCTCAACCGGGGACAGACTGCGAGTCGCATGAACACTGAAGCTTTCTTT	CASSQALNRGQTASRMNTEAFF
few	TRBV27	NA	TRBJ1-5	TGTGCCAGCAGCCGATGGGGGGGGAATCAGCCCCAGCATTTT	CASSRWGGNQPQHF
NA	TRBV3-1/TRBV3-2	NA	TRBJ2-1	TGTGCCAGCAGCCAAGATCACAGCGGCTACAATGAGCAGTTCTTC	CASSQDHSGYNEQFF
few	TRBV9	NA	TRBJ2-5	TGTGCCAGCAGCGTAGAACCGCAGCGAGAGACCCAGTACTTC	CASSVEPQRETQYF
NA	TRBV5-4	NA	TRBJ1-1	TGTGCCAGCAGCTTTGTAGGGGGCACTGAAGCTTTCTTT	CASSFVGGTEAFF
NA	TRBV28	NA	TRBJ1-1	TGTGCCAGCAGTGGGGCCCGGAAGCCCACTGAAGCTTTCTTT	CASSGARKPTEAFF
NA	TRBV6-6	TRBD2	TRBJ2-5	TGTGCCAGCACCCGGATCGTTAGCGGGGGCCAAGAGACCCAGTACTTC	CASTRIVSGGQETQYF
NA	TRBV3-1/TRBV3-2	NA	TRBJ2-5	TGTGCCAGCAGCCGGCAGCAAGAGACCCAGTACTTC	CASSRQQETQYF
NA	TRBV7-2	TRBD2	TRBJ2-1	TGTGCCAGCAGCTTAGCCCTAAGAGCGGGGGGCTATGAGCAGTTCTTC	CASSLALRAGGYEQFF
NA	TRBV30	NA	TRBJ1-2	TGTGCCTGGAGGCGCGGGACTATCGATGGCTACACCTTC	CAWRRGTIDGYTF
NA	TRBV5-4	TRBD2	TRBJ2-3	TGTGCCAGCAGCGGCGGGAGTAGGACAGATACGCAGTATTTT	CASSGGSRTDTQYF
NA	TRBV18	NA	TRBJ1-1	TGTGCCAGCTCATCACTGGGCCTCACTGAAGCTTTCTTT	CASSSLGLTEAFF
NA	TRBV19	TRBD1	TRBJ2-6	TGTGCCAGTAGTATCGTCACAGGGGTAGCTGGGGCCAACGTCCTGACTTTC	CASSIVTGVAGANVLTF
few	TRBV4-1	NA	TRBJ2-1	TGCGCCAGCAGCCAAGAAAAACTCACCAAATCGGGATCGAACAATGAGCAGTTCTTC	CASSQEKLTKSGSNNEQFF
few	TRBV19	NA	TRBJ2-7	TGTGCCAGTAGTATATCCTCGGGGGTGGAATCTACCTACGAGCAGTACTTC	CASSISSGVESTYEQYF